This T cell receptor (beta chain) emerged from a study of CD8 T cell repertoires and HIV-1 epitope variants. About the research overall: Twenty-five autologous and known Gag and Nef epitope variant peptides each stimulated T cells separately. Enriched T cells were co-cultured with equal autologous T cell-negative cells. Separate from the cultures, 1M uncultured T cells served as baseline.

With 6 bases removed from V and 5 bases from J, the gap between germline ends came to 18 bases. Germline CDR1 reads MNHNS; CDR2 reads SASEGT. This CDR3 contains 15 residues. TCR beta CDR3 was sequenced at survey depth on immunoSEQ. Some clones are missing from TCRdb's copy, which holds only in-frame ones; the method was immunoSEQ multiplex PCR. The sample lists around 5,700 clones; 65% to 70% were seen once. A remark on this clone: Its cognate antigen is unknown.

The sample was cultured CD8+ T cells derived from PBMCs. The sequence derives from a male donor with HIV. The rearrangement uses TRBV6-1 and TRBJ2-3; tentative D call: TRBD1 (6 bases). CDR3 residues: CASRDGQLTGDTQYF. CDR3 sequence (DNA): TGTGCCAGCAGAGACGGACAGTTAACGGGAGATACGCAGTATTTT.